The subject of this entry is one T cell receptor beta chain. This clone was detected once. Its antigen remains unidentified. No much larger clone is present one base from it, and per-base qualities are unavailable. From the germline V gene (reference sequence), CDR1 is LNHNV and CDR2 is YYDKDF. Germline trimming: 7 bases from V, 5 bases from J; junction bases outside gene matches: 8. Counted from cysteine to phenylalanine, this CDR3 has 14 amino acids. Here the CDR3 DNA is all that survives: 42 bases in frame from base 1. This record belongs to a study of T cell responses to AZD1222 COVID-19 vaccine (dated by TCRdb to the early 2020s). Context from the whole study: AZD1222 recipients given second doses at about 4 weeks or at about 12 weeks were pooled, since spike-specific TCR depth and breadth were not found to differ between the two schedules. Trial participants were enrolled into age subgroups of 18-55, 56-69 and 70-plus years, which contained roughly 140, 27 and 60 TCR-sequenced participants, respectively. A total of just over 230 trial participants underwent TCR sequencing, of whom about 200 received two doses of AZD1222 and some 26 received two doses of the MenACWY control vaccine.

What the study reported, not specific to this receptor: Because no day 14 peak-response samples were available, repertoires were characterized only after the peak T cell response. Participants were mostly white British, with more females than males. The authors suggested clonal diversity may have been underestimated. CD4 TCRs associated with the vaccine covered the entire spike protein, and the dominant responses were in regions 160-218 and 743-854. Nearly half of unique spike-specific TCRs reportedly recognized epitopes outside regions mutated in the B.1.351 and B.1.1.7 variants. The 56-69-year group was small, and its depth increase did not reach significance, likely because of low power. After two AZD1222 doses, spike-specific TCR breadth and depth were significantly higher than at day 0 and than in MenACWY recipients. Conclusions about previously exposed vaccinees are limited, since just five to seven AZD1222 recipients were seropositive for SARS-CoV-2 at baseline.

The CDR3 regions of human TCRbeta chains were analyzed by immunosequencing. The study's processing was this. TCRs in the repertoires were matched against a reference library of SARS-CoV-2-specific TCRs that had been generated with the MIRA antigen-specificity platform. Breadth was defined as the fraction of unique TCRs that were SARS-CoV-2-associated. Depth was defined as the fraction of total T cells that were SARS-CoV-2-associated. Using the MIRA data, each spike-specific TCR was mapped to the spike region that the TCR reacts to and placed in a CD4 or CD8 class. Log10-transformed breadth and depth values were compared by one-way ANOVA with Sidak's multiple comparisons tests. TCRdb provides this immuneACCESS table in a form limited to in-frame rearrangements. Some clones are lacking; in checked studies, under half of them reflect an unresolved V gene, and why the rest are absent is not known. Clone size and V and J calls were adopted from that table, with D and trimming inferred from the DNA. In all, the sample holds some 170,000 clones, and roughly nine tenths of those were seen once. The ten top clones hold 1.5% to 2% of the sample.

The time point label, read with the paper, signifies: baseline before first vaccination. Vaccinee samples were obtained from the UK trials COV001 and COV002, which included a single-blind randomized controlled phase 2/3 trial of AZD1222 (ChAdOx1 nCoV-19) in healthy adults. For TCRbeta chain sequencing, PBMC samples were collected from trial participants at day 0 and at day 28 after the second dose. This clonotype originated in an adult in good health. The material was peripheral blood, obtained on day 0 of AZD1222 vaccination. The sequence links TRBV15 to TRBJ2-1; TRBD2 aligns with 7 central bases. The nucleotide sequence is TGTGCCACCAACCCAAGCGGGAAAGACAATGAGCAGTTCTTC. This is translated as CATNPSGKDNEQFF.